These T cell receptor beta chains were read from a single sample in a study of CD4 and CD8 cells across lung adenocarcinoma regions. TCRdb re-called the PCR reads through MiXCR, storing one row per CDR3 protein. The table lists a few thousand distinct CDR3 sequences, approximately 50% of them singletons, with approximately 25% in the top ten. The source material was CD4+ T cells from the margin of a lung tumor. Every receptor here comes from a female donor with lung adenocarcinoma. The CD4 and CD8 labels of this study may be unreliable. Each CDR3 is given with its conserved first and last residue. The D gene is left open where the match is weak. Not all rows give a size; the values are once, few, many and, for expanded clones, a class.

D	V	J	size	CDR3	DNA
-	TRBV10-3	TRBJ2-7	-	CAIDKFYEQYF	TGTGCCATCGACAAATTCTACGAGCAGTACTTC
-	TRBV27	TRBJ2-3	-	CASSYTGTTDTQYF	TGTGCCAGCAGTTATACCGGGACAACAGATACGCAGTATTTT
-	TRBV6-1	TRBJ2-7	-	CASSVSYEQYF	TGTGCCAGCAGTGTTTCCTACGAGCAGTACTTC
TRBD1	TRBV25-1	TRBJ2-1	-	CASSTGATAYNEQFF	TGTGCCAGCAGTACAGGGGCAACAGCCTACAATGAGCAGTTCTTC
-	TRBV19	TRBJ1-2	-	CASSTWTDNNGYTF	TGTGCCAGTAGTACTTGGACGGACAATAATGGCTACACCTTC
TRBD2	TRBV20-1	TRBJ2-1	-	CSAELASSYNEQFF	TGCAGTGCTGAACTAGCGAGCTCCTACAATGAGCAGTTCTTC
-	TRBV7-9	TRBJ2-7	-	CVSRVSRVLATDMQYF	TGTGTCAGCAGAGTCTCGCGGGTACTAGCAACAGACATGCAGTATTTC
-	TRBV6-5	TRBJ2-3	few	CASSLRNRATDTQYF	TGTGCCAGCAGTTTAAGGAACAGAGCCACAGATACGCAGTATTTT
-	TRBV7-2	TRBJ2-5	medium-sized	CASSLDQGGETQYF	TGTGCCAGCAGCTTAGACCAGGGGGGGGAGACCCAGTACTTC
-	TRBV27	TRBJ2-5	-	CASSLFWTEFQETQYF	TGTGCCAGCAGTTTATTCTGGACAGAGTTTCAAGAGACCCAGTACTTC
TRBD1	TRBV6-1	TRBJ2-5	few	CASSGDPGTGETQYF	TGTGCCAGCAGTGGTGATCCCGGGACAGGGGAGACCCAGTACTTC
TRBD1	TRBV6-1	TRBJ1-2	-	CASIAVRTGNYGYTF	TGTGCCAGCATCGCCGTTAGGACAGGGAATTATGGCTACACCTTC
TRBD2	TRBV4-1	TRBJ2-3	-	CASSEARGAKNTQYF	TGCGCCAGCAGTGAAGCGCGGGGGGCCAAAAATACGCAGTATTTC
TRBD2	TRBV6-1	TRBJ2-5	-	CASRSRLAGDQETQYF	TGTGCCAGCAGATCCCGACTAGCGGGAGACCAAGAGACCCAGTACTTC
TRBD2	TRBV7-2	TRBJ2-7	-	CASSLDSGGAGNEQYF	TGTGCCAGCAGCTTAGATAGCGGGGGGGCAGGGAACGAGCAGTACTTC
-	TRBV28	TRBJ2-3	medium-sized	CASSLVSEDTQYF	TGTGCCAGCAGTTTGGTATCCGAGGATACGCAGTATTTT
-	TRBV11-1	TRBJ2-5	-	CASSSQETQYF	TGTGCCAGCAGCTCACAAGAGACCCAGTACTTC
TRBD1	TRBV6-1	TRBJ2-1	few	CASSEGTGGYNEQFF	TGTGCCAGCAGTGAAGGGACAGGGGGCTACAATGAGCAGTTCTTC
-	TRBV27	TRBJ2-4	-	CATANLGGDQNIQYF	TGTGCCACGGCCAACCTGGGCGGGGACCAAAACATCCAGTACTTC
-	TRBV6-5	TRBJ2-7	large	CASSLGLVGYEQYF	TGTGCCAGCAGCCTCGGACTCGTGGGCTACGAGCAGTACTTC
-	TRBV6-1	TRBJ2-2	-	CASSESWTGELFF	TGTGCCAGCAGTGAAAGCTGGACCGGGGAGCTGTTTTTT
-	TRBV29-1	TRBJ2-6	-	CSVELVGANVLTF	TGCAGCGTCGAACTAGTTGGGGCCAACGTCCTGACTTTC
-	TRBV7-8	TRBJ2-3	once	CASSLERSGGTDTQYF	TGTGCCAGCAGCCTCGAGCGTTCGGGAGGCACAGATACGCAGTATTTT
-	TRBV6-4	TRBJ2-3	-	CASSDSSGTDIQYF	TGTGCCAGCAGTGACTCTAGCGGGACAGACATTCAGTACTTT
-	TRBV7-2	TRBJ2-3	few	CASSFNGDTQYF	TGTGCCAGCAGCTTCAACGGAGATACGCAGTATTTT
-	TRBV27	TRBJ2-3	-	CGSTGQGTKNTQYF	TGTGGCAGCACGGGGCAGGGAACCAAAAATACGCAGTACTTT
-	TRBV6-1	TRBJ2-7	large	CASSEESGQPYEQYF	TGTGCCAGCAGTGAAGAGAGCGGACAGCCCTACGAGCAGTACTTC
-	TRBV10-2	TRBJ2-5	large	CASSEDEKETQYF	TGCGCCAGCAGTGAGGACGAGAAAGAGACCCAGTACTTC
-	TRBV12-3/TRBV12-4	TRBJ2-5	-	CASSLPGTQFETQYF	TGTGCCAGCAGTTTACCGGGGACACAGTTCGAGACCCAGTACTTC
TRBD1	TRBV7-6	TRBJ2-1	-	CASSSTGGGHNEQFF	TGTGCCAGCAGCTCCACAGGGGGAGGTCACAATGAGCAGTTCTTC